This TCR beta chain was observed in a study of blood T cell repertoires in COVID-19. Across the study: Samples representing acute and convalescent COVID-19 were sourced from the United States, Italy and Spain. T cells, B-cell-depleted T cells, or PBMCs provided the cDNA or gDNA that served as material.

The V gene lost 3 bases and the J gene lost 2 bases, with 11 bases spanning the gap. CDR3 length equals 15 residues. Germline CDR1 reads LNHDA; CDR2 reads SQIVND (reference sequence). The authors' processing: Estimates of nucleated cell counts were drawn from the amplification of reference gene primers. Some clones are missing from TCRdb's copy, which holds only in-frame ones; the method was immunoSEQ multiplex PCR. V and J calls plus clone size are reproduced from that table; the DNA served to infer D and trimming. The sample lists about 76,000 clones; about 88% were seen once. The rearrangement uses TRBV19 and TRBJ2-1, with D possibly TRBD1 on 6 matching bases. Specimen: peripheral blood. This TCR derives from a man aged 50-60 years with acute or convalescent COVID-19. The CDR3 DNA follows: TGTGCCAGTAGTATTCAGACAGGACCCTACAATGAGCAGTTCTTC. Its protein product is CASSIQTGPYNEQFF. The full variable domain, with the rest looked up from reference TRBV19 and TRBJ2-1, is DGGITQSPKYLFRKEGQNVTLSCEQNLNHDAMYWYRQDPGQGLRLIYYSQIVNDFQKGDIAEGYSVSREKKESFPLTVTSAQKNPTAFYLCASSIQTGPYNEQFFGPGTRLTVL.